This paragraph reports one T cell receptor beta chain. This CDR3 has 15 amino acids. V shed 3 bases and J shed 0 bases, with 15 bases lying between them. The germline CDR1 and CDR2 sequences are GTSNPN and SVGIG (reference sequence). Original data processing: Estimation of nucleated cell counts was performed using reference gene primer amplification. Produced via immunoSEQ multiplex PCR; TCRdb's table is partial and in-frame only. That table is the source of V, J and clone size, and D and trimming were worked out from the DNA. Seen here are approximately 300,000 clones, 80% to 90% observed once, and the top ten hold around 0.84%. The entry originates in a study of blood T cell repertoires in COVID-19. As for the study in general: Spain, Italy and the United States supplied samples that represented acute and convalescent COVID-19. PBMCs, B-cell-depleted T cells, or T cells were the source of the cDNA or gDNA that made up the material.

The V gene is TRBV30, the J gene TRBJ2-7; TRBD2 is a possible D gene (6 bases). The sequencing sample was made of peripheral blood. This TCR was sampled from a man aged 30 to 45 with acute or convalescent COVID-19. CDR3 nucleotides: TGTGCCTGGAGAGGAGGGGTTGGGAGCTCCTACGAGCAGTACTTC. The encoded protein is CAWRGGVGSSYEQYF.